Described below is a single T cell receptor beta chain sequence and its context. Its antigen is still unknown. The sample originates from a study of cytomegalovirus exposure and HLA in healthy donors. The PCR used 60 Vbeta and 13 Jbeta primers. Sequencing was performed with immunoSEQ multiplex PCR; in TCRdb, only in-frame clones are kept and a portion is missing. The sample yields some 120,000 clones, approximately 81% seen once. Study-level findings and limits: CMV serostatus was the only immune exposure information that was available. An analysis that came later showed most CMV-associated TCR beta chains appearing HLA-restricted.

After removal of 5 bases from V and 0 bases from J, the junction contained 2 bases not matched to a gene. CDR1 and CDR2 from the germline V gene are SGHVS and FQNEAQ. This CDR3 is built from 15 residues. The TCR originated in a woman aged 25-40 years in good health and CMV-seronegative. Sequenced material: PBMCs. The chain has TRBV7-8 and TRBJ1-4, with 8 bases matching TRBD1. The CDR3 region is CASSPQGATNEKLFF. CDR3 DNA sequence: TGTGCCAGCAGCCCACAGGGGGCAACTAATGAAAAACTGTTTTTT.